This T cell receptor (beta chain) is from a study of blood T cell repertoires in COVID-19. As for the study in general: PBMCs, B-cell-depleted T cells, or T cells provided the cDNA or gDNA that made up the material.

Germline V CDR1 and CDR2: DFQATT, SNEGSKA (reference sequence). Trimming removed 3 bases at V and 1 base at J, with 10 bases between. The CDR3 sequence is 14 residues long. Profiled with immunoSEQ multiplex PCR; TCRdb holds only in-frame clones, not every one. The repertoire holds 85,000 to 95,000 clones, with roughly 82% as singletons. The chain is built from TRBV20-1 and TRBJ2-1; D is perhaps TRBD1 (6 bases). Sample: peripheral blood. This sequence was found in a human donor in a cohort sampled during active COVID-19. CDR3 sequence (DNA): TGCAGTGCTAGTAGTCAGGGGTCCTACAATGAGCAGTTCTTC. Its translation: CSASSQGSYNEQFF.